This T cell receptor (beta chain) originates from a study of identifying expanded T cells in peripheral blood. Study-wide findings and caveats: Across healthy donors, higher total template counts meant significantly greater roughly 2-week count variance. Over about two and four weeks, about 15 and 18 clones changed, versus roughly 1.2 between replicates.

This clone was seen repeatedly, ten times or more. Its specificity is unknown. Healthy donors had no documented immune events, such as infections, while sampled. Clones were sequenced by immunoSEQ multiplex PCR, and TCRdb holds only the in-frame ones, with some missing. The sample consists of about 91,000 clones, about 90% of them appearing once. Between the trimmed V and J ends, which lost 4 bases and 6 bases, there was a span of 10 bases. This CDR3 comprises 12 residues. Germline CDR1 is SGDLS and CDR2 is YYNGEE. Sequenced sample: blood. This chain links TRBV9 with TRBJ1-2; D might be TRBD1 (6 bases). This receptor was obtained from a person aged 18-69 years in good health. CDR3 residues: CASSTNRDGYTF. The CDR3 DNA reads TGTGCCAGCAGCACAAACAGGGATGGCTACACCTTC.